The 22 T cell receptor beta chains below were found in one sample sequenced in a study of blood T cell repertoires in COVID-19. Clones were sequenced by immunoSEQ multiplex PCR, and TCRdb holds only the in-frame ones, with some missing. In the table there are tens of thousands of clones, 80% to 90% of which are singletons. The sample consisted of peripheral blood. These receptors were collected from a man between 60 and 70 years old with active or convalescent COVID-19.

V gene TRBV5-1 combines with J gene TRBJ2-7, with 7 positions matching TRBD2. In germline, CDR1 is SGHRS, CDR2 YFSETQ. J lost 0 bases, V lost 4 bases, and 10 bases had no gene match. The CDR3 extends over 16 amino acids. DNA of the CDR3: TGCGCCAGCAGCACTAGCCTGGGCGGGAGCTCCTACGAGCAGTACTTC. Protein product: CASSTSLGGSSYEQYF.

This chain connects TRBV7-9 to TRBJ2-7, with D hard to call. Germline V gene data show CDR1 as SEHNR and CDR2 as FQNEAQ (reference sequence). The CDR3 is 14 residues long. V was cut by 1 base and J by 3 bases, with 10 bases left in between. CDR3 nucleotides: TGTGCCAGCAGCTTAGACGCGTCTTACTACGAGCAGTACTTC. This encodes CASSLDASYYEQYF.

In its sample, this clone was seen once. This chain joins TRBV21-1 and TRBJ2-1; the table's TRBD2 call for D was not verified on the DNA. TRBV21-1 is given as a pseudogene. The CDR3 covers 17 residues. CDR3 protein: CASSKYLPRTSGNEQFF. The CDR3 DNA sequence: TGTGCCAGCAGCAAATACCTCCCCCGGACTAGCGGCAATGAGCAGTTCTTC.

The J gene is TRBJ2-1, the V gene TRBV4-3; tentatively, D is TRBD2 (6 bases). Between the trimmed V and J ends, which lost 4 bases and 4 bases, there was a span of 20 bases. The CDR3 contains 17 residues. The germline V gene has CDR1 LGHNA and CDR2 YSLEER. The CDR3 is CASSRSRDSVGYNEQFF. The CDR3 DNA reads TGCGCCAGCAGCCGTTCCCGGGACTCCGTAGGTTACAATGAGCAGTTCTTC.

This clone showed up just once. This chain uses TRBV7-2 with TRBJ2-3; D not resolved. CDR3 size: 14 residues. V was shortened by 1 base and J by 2 bases, with 7 bases between the two germline ends. CDR1 is SGHTA, CDR2 FQGNSA, per germline. CDR3 in DNA: TGTGCCAGCAGCTTAGGCGGATACACAGATACGCAGTATTTT. Amino acids: CASSLGGYTDTQYF.

The chain couples TRBV2 to TRBJ2-4; a possible D gene is TRBD1 (6 bases). The CDR3 totals 18 residues. V gave up 4 bases and J gave up 8 bases, with 27 bases separating them. Germline assignment: CDR1 SNHLY and CDR2 FYNNEI. The CDR3 reads CASSARYTIRGPTDIQYF. The CDR3 DNA reads as TGTGCCAGCAGTGCCCGATATACCATCAGGGGCCCTACGGACATTCAGTACTTC.

In DNA form, the CDR3 reads TGCGCCAGCAGCTTGACTAGACCCTCCTACGAGCAGTACTTC. Its protein product is CASSLTRPSYEQYF. This rearrangement joins TRBV5-1 to TRBJ2-7; D may be TRBD2 (5 bases). V was clipped by 1 base and J by 0 bases, with 8 bases between them. This CDR3 is 14 amino acids long. Germline CDR1 reads SGHRS; CDR2 reads YFSETQ.

This rearrangement joins TRBV11-2 to TRBJ2-1; possible D gene TRBD2, 5 bases. Trimming cost V 4 bases and J 2 bases, with 12 bases left between them. The CDR3 totals 15 residues. Germline lookup yields CDR1 SGHAT and CDR2 FQNNGV. CDR3 in DNA: TGTGCCAGCAGCTCAAATAGCGAGCCCTACAATGAGCAGTTCTTC. Amino acid sequence: CASSSNSEPYNEQFF.

The chain has TRBV6-1 and TRBJ2-7; 11 bases match TRBD1. CDR1 and CDR2 (germline): MNHNS, SASEGT. This CDR3 has 15 residues. The V and J ends lost 3 bases and 5 bases, in that order; junction bases with no gene match: 6. The CDR3, as DNA: TGTGCCAGCAGTGACGGACAGGGGGCGTCCCACGAGCAGTACTTC. Protein sequence: CASSDGQGASHEQYF.

The CDR3: CASRPGHWVFGYTF. For the CDR3, the DNA is TGTGCCAGCAGGCCGGGACATTGGGTCTTCGGCTACACCTTC. This chain joins TRBV27 and TRBJ1-2; a possible D gene is TRBD1 (6 bases). The CDR3 is 14 residues long. Deletions cut 6 bases from V and 8 bases from J, with 19 bases between. Germline V gene lookup returns CDR1 MNHEY and CDR2 SMNVEV (reference sequence).

The chain carries TRBV7-9 and TRBJ1-4; 12 bases are a match to TRBD1. The germline V gene encodes CDR1 SEHNR and CDR2 FQNEAQ (reference sequence). This CDR3 spans 18 amino acids. Losses at the gene ends were 5 bases for V and 4 bases for J; bases not matched to a gene: 11. The CDR3 DNA is TGTGCCAGCAGCCCCCGGCGGGGACAGGGGGCTTTTAATGAAAAACTGTTTTTT. It is translated as CASSPRRGQGAFNEKLFF.

The chain carries TRBV5-6 and TRBJ1-6; D may be TRBD1 (5 bases). V was clipped by 5 bases and J by 9 bases, with 18 bases between them. From germline, CDR1 is SGHDT and CDR2 YYEEEE. The CDR3 sequence is 15 residues long. For the CDR3, the DNA is TGTGCCAGCAGTTCGTTCTATGCAGGGTCTTCACCCCTCCACTTT. Translating it yields CASSSFYAGSSPLHF.

The gene calls are TRBV6-6 and TRBJ1-2; 8 nucleotides line up with TRBD1. The CDR3 spans 15 residues. Germline trimming cut 6 bases from V and 4 bases from J; bases unmatched to any gene: 10. CDR1 is MNHNY and CDR2 is SVGAGI in the germline V gene (reference sequence). CDR3 sequence: CASSPGQGEGYGYTF. In nucleotides, the CDR3 is TGTGCCAGCAGCCCCGGACAGGGAGAAGGCTATGGCTACACCTTC.

The J gene is TRBJ1-1, the V gene TRBV4-1, with TRBD1 matching 12 bases. The CDR3 is 18 residues long. Germline CDR1 MGHRA, CDR2 YSYEKL. V was pared by 0 bases and J by 4 bases, with 9 bases of the junction left unmatched. The CDR3 loop is CASSQEKPGQGAVTEAFF. Here the CDR3 DNA reads TGCGCCAGCAGCCAAGAAAAGCCGGGACAGGGGGCGGTCACTGAAGCTTTCTTT.

The chain couples TRBV5-1 to TRBJ1-1; D gene ambiguous. This CDR3 spans 17 amino acids. Germline loops: CDR1 SGHRS, CDR2 YFSETQ. V dropped 2 bases and J dropped 0 bases, with 17 bases sitting between them. The CDR3 DNA sequence: TGCGCCAGCAGCTTCTGGCCAGAGGGTAACATGAACACTGAAGCTTTCTTT. Translating gives CASSFWPEGNMNTEAFF.

This clone is a singleton in its sample. The chain has TRBV3-1 (or the pseudogene TRBV3-2) and TRBJ2-6, with 12 bases that match TRBD1. From germline, CDR1 is LGHDT and CDR2 YNNKEL (reference sequence). The CDR3 totals 19 residues. The V segment lost 1 base and the J segment 2 bases; nucleotides outside the gene matches: 6. Written as DNA, the CDR3 is TGTGCCAGCAGCCAAGCTATGGGACAGGGGGCCCCTGGGGCCAACGTCCTGACTTTC. Translated, it gives CASSQAMGQGAPGANVLTF.

The genes are TRBV28 and TRBJ2-5, with TRBD2 matching 14 bases. Germline V gives CDR1 MDHEN, CDR2 SYDVKM. V shed 6 bases and J 5 bases; nucleotides not matched to a gene: 8. The CDR3 runs 16 residues. This CDR3 is CASSRRLAGGPETQYF. For the CDR3, the DNA is TGTGCCAGCAGCCGGAGACTAGCGGGGGGGCCGGAGACCCAGTACTTC. The entire variable domain, with the rest obtained from reference TRBV28 and TRBJ2-5, is as follows: DVKVTQSSRYLVKRTGEKVFLECVQDMDHENMFWYRQDPGLGLRLIYFSYDVKMKEKGDIPEGYSVSREKKERFSLILESASTNQTSMYLCASSRRLAGGPETQYFGPGTRLLVL.

V and J are TRBV5-1 and TRBJ2-1; 9 nucleotides align to TRBD2. Germline-derived CDR1 and CDR2 are SGHRS and YFSETQ. Losses at the gene ends were 0 bases for V and 9 bases for J; bases not matched to a gene: 7. The CDR3 is 15 amino acids. The CDR3 here is CASSLAASGVGEQFF. The CDR3 bases are TGCGCCAGCAGCTTGGCGGCTAGCGGGGTTGGTGAGCAGTTCTTC.

The chain carries TRBV2 and TRBJ2-7; TRBD2 matches 7 bases. Losses at the gene ends were 8 bases for V and 4 bases for J; bases not matched to a gene: 11. The germline V gene has CDR1 SNHLY and CDR2 FYNNEI. This CDR3 is built from 14 residues. The chain's CDR3 is CASLWGGSRYEQYF. The CDR3 nucleotides read TGTGCCAGCCTATGGGGCGGGAGTAGGTACGAGCAGTACTTC. The entire variable domain, with the rest obtained from reference TRBV2 and TRBJ2-7, is as follows: EPEVTQTPSHQVTQMGQEVILRCVPISNHLYFYWYRQILGQKVEFLVSFYNNEISEKSEIFDDQFSVERPDGSNFTLKIRSTKLEDSAMYFCASLWGGSRYEQYFGPGTRLTVT.

The rearrangement joins TRBV7-2 to TRBJ2-1; possibly TRBD2 for D (5 bases). Germline lookup yields CDR1 SGHTA and CDR2 FQGNSA. Trimming took 6 bases from V and 4 from J, leaving 13 bases between them. This CDR3 has 14 amino acids. CDR3 bases: TGTGCCAGCAGACCCTCAAGCGGATACAATGAGCAGTTCTTC. This translates into CASRPSSGYNEQFF. Full variable domain (outside the CDR3, taken from reference TRBV7-2 and TRBJ2-1): GAGVSQSPSNKVTEKGKDVELRCDPISGHTALYWYRQSLGQGLEFLIYFQGNSAPDKSGLPSDRFSAERTGGSVSTLTIQRTQQEDSAVYLCASRPSSGYNEQFFGPGTRLTVL.

The rearrangement links TRBV11-2 to TRBJ2-3; 9 bases map to TRBD2. CDR3 length: 17 amino acids. Trimming at V came to 0 bases and at J to 1 base, leaving 5 bases not matched to a gene. CDR1 and CDR2 (germline): SGHAT, FQNNGV. In nucleotides, the CDR3 is TGTGCCAGCAGCTTAGATCGGGCTAGCGGGGGCACAGATACGCAGTATTTT. It encodes CASSLDRASGGTDTQYF.

The chain links TRBV6-2 or TRBV6-3 to TRBJ1-3; D remains unclear. Germline V gene sequence: CDR1 MNHEY, CDR2 SVGEGT. This CDR3 has 16 amino acids. Trimming left V 0 bases short and J 0 bases short, with 9 bases between. CDR3 in amino acids: CASSYSSTHSGNTIYF. CDR3 bases: TGTGCCAGCAGTTACTCATCTACTCACTCTGGAAACACCATATATTTT.